These 10 T cell receptor beta chains originate from one sample sequenced in a study of CXCR3-negative and CXCR3-positive naive CD8 T cells. Libraries were UMI-labeled 5' RACE TRB cDNA. One entry per CDR3 protein, without DNA, is what TCRdb gives after re-calling the 5' RACE reads. This sample's table reports approximately 60,000 distinct CDR3 sequences. Sample: memory CD8+ T cells from blood. The origin of the receptors is a human donor in good health. Some clones in this sample may be carry-over from other donors' samples.

The chain uses TRBV7-3 and TRBJ2-1. Germline lookup yields CDR1 SGHTA and CDR2 FQGTGA. The CDR3 is 15 amino acids. The CDR3 sequence is CASSLTGGPYNEQFF.

The chain joins TRBV28 to TRBJ2-3; TCRdb designates TRBD2, a call that cannot be tested without DNA. CDR1 is MDHEN and CDR2 is SYDVKM in the germline V gene. This CDR3 region has 18 residues. The CDR3 loop reads CASRTPGLAGLSTDTQYF.

The chain combines TRBV29-1 with TRBJ2-2; TCRdb returns TRBD1, unconfirmable since there is no DNA. This CDR3 has 14 amino acids. Germline-derived CDR1 and CDR2 are SQVTM and ANQGSEA. CDR3 amino acids: CSVGLGTGTGELFF.

The V and J genes are TRBV6-6 and TRBJ1-1. The CDR3 runs 18 residues. Germline CDR1 reads MNHNY; CDR2 reads SVGAGI (reference sequence). The CDR3 sequence is CASSYPTDLSRGNTEAFF.

The chain has TRBV6-2 or TRBV6-3 and TRBJ2-1; TCRdb selects TRBD2, and the lack of DNA leaves this call unchecked. Germline values: CDR1 MNHEY, CDR2 SVGEGT. The CDR3 contains 20 residues. CDR3 in amino acids: CASSTPTSGGVGSSYNEQFF.

This chain links TRBV29-1 with TRBJ1-1. The CDR3 consists of 14 residues. Germline assignment: CDR1 SQVTM and CDR2 ANQGSEA. CDR3 in amino acids: CSVEFRGGNTEAFF.

The chain recombines TRBV5-1 with TRBJ2-1; the D gene TCRdb calls, TRBD2, cannot be checked with no DNA. The CDR3 contains 18 residues. Germline V gene data show CDR1 as SGHRS and CDR2 as YFSETQ. The CDR3 spells CASSPALAGGQSYNEQFF.

J is TRBJ1-5 and V is TRBV28. Germline CDR1 is MDHEN and CDR2 is SYDVKM. CDR3 length: 15 amino acids. The CDR3: CASSFNSYSNQPQHF.

The chain links TRBV10-3 to TRBJ1-1; the TRBD1 assignment by TCRdb is unverifiable without DNA. Germline V lookup: CDR1 ENHRY, CDR2 SYGVKD. CDR3 size: 13 residues. The CDR3: CATNRDAATEAFF.

This clonotype is classed as medium-sized by frequency. The J gene is TRBJ2-3, the V gene TRBV29-1; TCRdb's D gene call, TRBD1, goes unchecked for lack of DNA. The CDR3 covers 16 residues. CDR1 SQVTM and CDR2 ANQGSEA come from the germline V gene. The CDR3: CSVGRGQGNYTDTQYF.